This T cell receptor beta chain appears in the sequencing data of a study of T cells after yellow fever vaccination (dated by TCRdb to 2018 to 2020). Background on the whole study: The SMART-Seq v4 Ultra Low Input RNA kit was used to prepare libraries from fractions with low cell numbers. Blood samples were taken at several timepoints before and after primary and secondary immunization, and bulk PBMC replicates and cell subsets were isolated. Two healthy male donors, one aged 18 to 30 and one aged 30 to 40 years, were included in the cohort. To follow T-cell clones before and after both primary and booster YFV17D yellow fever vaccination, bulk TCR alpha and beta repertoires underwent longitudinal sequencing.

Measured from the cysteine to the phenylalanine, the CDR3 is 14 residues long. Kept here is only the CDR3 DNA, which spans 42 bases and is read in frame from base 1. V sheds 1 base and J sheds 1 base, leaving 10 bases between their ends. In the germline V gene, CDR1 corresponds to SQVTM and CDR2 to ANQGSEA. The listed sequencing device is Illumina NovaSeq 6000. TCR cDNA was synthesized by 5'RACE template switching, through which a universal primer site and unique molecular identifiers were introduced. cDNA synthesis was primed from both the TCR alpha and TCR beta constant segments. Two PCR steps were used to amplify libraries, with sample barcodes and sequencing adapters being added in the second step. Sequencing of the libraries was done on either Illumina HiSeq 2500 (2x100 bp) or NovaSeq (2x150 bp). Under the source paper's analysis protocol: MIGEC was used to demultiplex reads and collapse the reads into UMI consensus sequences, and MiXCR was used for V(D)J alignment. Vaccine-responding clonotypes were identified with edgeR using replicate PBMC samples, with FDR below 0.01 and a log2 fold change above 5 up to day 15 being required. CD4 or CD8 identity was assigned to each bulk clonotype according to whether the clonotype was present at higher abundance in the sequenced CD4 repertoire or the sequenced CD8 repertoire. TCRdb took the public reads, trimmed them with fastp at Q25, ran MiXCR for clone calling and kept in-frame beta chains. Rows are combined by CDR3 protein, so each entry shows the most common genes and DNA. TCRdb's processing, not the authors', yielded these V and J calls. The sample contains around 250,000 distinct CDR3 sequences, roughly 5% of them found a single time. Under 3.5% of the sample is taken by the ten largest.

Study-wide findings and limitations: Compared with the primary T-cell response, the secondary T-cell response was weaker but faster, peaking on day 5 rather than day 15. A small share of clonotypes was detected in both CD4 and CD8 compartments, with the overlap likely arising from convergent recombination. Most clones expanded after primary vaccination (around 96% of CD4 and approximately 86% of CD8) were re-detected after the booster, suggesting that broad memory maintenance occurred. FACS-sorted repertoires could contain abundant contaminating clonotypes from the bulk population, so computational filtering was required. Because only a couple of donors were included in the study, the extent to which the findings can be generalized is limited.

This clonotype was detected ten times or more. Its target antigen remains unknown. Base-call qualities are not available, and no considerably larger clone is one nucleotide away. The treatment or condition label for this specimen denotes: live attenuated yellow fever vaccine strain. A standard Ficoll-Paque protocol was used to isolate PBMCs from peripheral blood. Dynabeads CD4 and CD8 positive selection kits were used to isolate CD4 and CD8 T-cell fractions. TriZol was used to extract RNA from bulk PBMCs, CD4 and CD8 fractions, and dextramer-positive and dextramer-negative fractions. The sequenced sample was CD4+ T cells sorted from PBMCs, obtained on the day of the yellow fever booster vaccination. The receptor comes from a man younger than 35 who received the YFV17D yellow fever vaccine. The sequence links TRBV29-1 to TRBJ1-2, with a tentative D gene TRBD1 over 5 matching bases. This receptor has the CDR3 CSVEAAGNNYGYTF. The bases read TGCAGCGTTGAAGCTGCAGGGAATAACTATGGCTACACCTTC. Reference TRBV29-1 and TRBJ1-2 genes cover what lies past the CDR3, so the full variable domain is SAVISQKPSRDICQRGTSLTIQCQVDSQVTMMFWYRQQPGQSLTLIATANQGSEATYESGFVIDKFPISRPNLTFSTLTVSNMSPEDSSIYLCSVEAAGNNYGYTFGSGTRLTVV.